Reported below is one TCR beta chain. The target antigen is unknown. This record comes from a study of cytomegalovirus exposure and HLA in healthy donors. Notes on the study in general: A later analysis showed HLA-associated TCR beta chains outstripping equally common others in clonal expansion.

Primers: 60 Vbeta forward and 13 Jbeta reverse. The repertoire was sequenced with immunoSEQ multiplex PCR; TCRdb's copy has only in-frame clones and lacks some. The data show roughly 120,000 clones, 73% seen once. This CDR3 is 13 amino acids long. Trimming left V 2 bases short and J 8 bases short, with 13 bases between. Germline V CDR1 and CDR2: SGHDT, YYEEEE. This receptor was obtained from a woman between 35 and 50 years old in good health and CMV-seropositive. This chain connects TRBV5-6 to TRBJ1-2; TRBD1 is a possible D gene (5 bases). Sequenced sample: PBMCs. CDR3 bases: TGTGCCAGCAGCTTCCCCAATAGGGGAGGCTACACCTTC. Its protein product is CASSFPNRGGYTF. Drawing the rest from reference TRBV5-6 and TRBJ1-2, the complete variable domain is DAGVTQSPTHLIKTRGQQVTLRCSPKSGHDTVSWYQQALGQGPQFIFQYYEEEERQRGNFPDRFSGHQFPNYSSELNVNALLLGDSALYLCASSFPNRGGYTFGSGTRLTVV.